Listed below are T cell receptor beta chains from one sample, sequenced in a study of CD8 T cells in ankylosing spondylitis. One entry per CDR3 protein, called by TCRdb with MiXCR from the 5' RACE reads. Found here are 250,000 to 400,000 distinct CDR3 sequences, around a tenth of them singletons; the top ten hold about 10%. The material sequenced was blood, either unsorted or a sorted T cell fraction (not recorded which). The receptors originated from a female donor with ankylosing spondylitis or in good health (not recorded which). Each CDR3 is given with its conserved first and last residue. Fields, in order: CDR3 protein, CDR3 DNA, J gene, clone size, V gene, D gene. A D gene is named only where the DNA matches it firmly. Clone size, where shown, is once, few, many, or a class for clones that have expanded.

CASSNGQGTSEAFF,TGTGCCAGCAGCAACGGACAGGGTACCAGTGAAGCTTTCTTT,TRBJ1-1,many,TRBV12-3/TRBV12-4,TRBD1
CASTRRRGDQPQHF,TGTGCCAGCACCCGTAGACGGGGAGATCAGCCCCAGCATTTT,TRBJ1-5,many,TRBV6-2/TRBV6-3,-
CASSEDVAGVSYNEQFF,TGCGCCAGCAGTGAGGACGTAGCGGGAGTGTCCTACAATGAGCAGTTCTTC,TRBJ2-1,-,TRBV10-1,TRBD2
CATSDPGTTDTQYF,TGTGCCACCAGTGATCCCGGGACAACAGATACGCAGTATTTT,TRBJ2-3,many,TRBV24-1,-
CSARAKGKSSYNEQFF,TGCAGTGCTAGAGCTAAGGGGAAGAGCTCCTACAATGAGCAGTTCTTC,TRBJ2-1,many,TRBV20-1,-
CASSLGDLLAKNIQYF,TGTGCCAGCAGCTTAGGGGACCTTCTAGCCAAAAACATTCAGTACTTC,TRBJ2-4,many,TRBV11-2,-
CASISAGRPNTEAFF,TGTGCCAGTATTTCCGCTGGGAGGCCTAACACTGAAGCTTTCTTT,TRBJ1-1,-,TRBV19,-
CSAETTYEQYF,TGCAGTGCAGAGACGACCTACGAGCAGTACTTC,TRBJ2-7,-,TRBV20-1,-
CASSLEPQTNTGELFF,TGCGCCAGCAGCTTGGAGCCACAGACGAACACCGGGGAGCTGTTTTTT,TRBJ2-2,-,TRBV5-1,-
CASSPGLADYYNEQFF,TGTGCCAGCAGCCCCGGGCTAGCGGACTATTACAATGAGCAGTTCTTC,TRBJ2-1,many,TRBV7-8,TRBD2
CASSLTGGISNSPLHF,TGCGCCAGCAGCCTCACAGGGGGCATAAGCAATTCACCCCTCCACTTT,TRBJ1-6,many,TRBV5-1,TRBD1
CASSQALGSGYEQYF,TGTGCCAGCAGCCAAGCTCTGGGTTCCGGCTACGAGCAGTACTTC,TRBJ2-7,many,TRBV4-2,-
CASSGLAGGPRRDTQYF,TGTGCCAGCTCGGGACTAGCGGGAGGGCCGCGTCGTGATACGCAGTATTTT,TRBJ2-3,-,TRBV25-1,TRBD2
CASSLDNGRTDTQYF,TGTGCCAGCAGCTTAGATAACGGGAGGACAGATACGCAGTATTTT,TRBJ2-3,many,TRBV11-2,TRBD2
CSVEIWAGNSYEQYF,TGCAGCGTTGAAATTTGGGCAGGAAACTCCTACGAGCAGTACTTC,TRBJ2-7,many,TRBV29-1,-
CASSSPGGPQTQYF,TGTGCCAGCAGCTCGCCGGGAGGCCCCCAGACCCAGTACTTC,TRBJ2-5,-,TRBV5-5,TRBD2
CASRQQLNEQFF,TGTGCCAGCAGGCAACAGCTTAATGAGCAGTTCTTC,TRBJ2-1,many,TRBV3-1,-
CASSEGTGGRSPLHF,TGTGCCAGCAGCGAGGGGACAGGGGGAAGATCACCCCTCCACTTT,TRBJ1-6,-,TRBV7-2,TRBD1
CAISDIGHEQYF,TGTGCCATCAGTGATATCGGCCACGAGCAGTACTTC,TRBJ2-7,-,TRBV10-3,-
CASSPKSGGKQPQHF,TGTGCCAGCAGTCCGAAATCAGGGGGCAAACAGCCCCAGCATTTT,TRBJ1-5,many,TRBV12-3/TRBV12-4,TRBD1
CASRETRTQYF,TGTGCCAGCAGGGAAACTAGGACCCAGTACTTC,TRBJ2-5,few,TRBV12-3/TRBV12-4,-
CASGGQGEAFF,TGTGCCAGCGGAGGACAGGGCGAAGCTTTCTTT,TRBJ1-1,-,TRBV12-3/TRBV12-4,TRBD1
CASSSRTSGVGTDTQYF,TGTGCCAGCAGCTCGAGGACTAGCGGGGTAGGGACAGATACGCAGTATTTT,TRBJ2-3,many,TRBV7-2,TRBD2
CSARDPFPTSGGYNEQFF,TGCAGTGCTAGAGATCCCTTCCCCACTAGCGGGGGCTACAATGAGCAGTTCTTC,TRBJ2-1,many,TRBV20-1,TRBD2
CASSPRTTNTEAFF,TGTGCCAGCAGTCCGCGGACGACGAACACTGAAGCTTTCTTT,TRBJ1-1,many,TRBV12-3/TRBV12-4,-
CASSFYGKGGDQTQYF,TGTGCCAGCAGTTTTTACGGCAAGGGGGGGGATCAGACCCAGTACTTC,TRBJ2-5,-,TRBV12-3/TRBV12-4,-
CASGQARTDTQYF,TGCGCCAGCGGACAGGCCCGGACAGATACGCAGTATTTT,TRBJ2-3,many,TRBV5-1,TRBD1
CASSEGGRGREPQHF,TGTGCCAGCAGTGAAGGCGGCCGGGGGCGTGAGCCCCAGCATTTT,TRBJ1-5,once,TRBV2,-
CASSPQWGRETQYF,TGTGCCAGCAGCCCCCAGTGGGGGAGAGAGACCCAGTACTTC,TRBJ2-5,many,TRBV27,-
CASSALYEQYF,TGTGCGAGCTCTGCCCTTTACGAGCAGTACTTC,TRBJ2-7,many,TRBV7-2,-